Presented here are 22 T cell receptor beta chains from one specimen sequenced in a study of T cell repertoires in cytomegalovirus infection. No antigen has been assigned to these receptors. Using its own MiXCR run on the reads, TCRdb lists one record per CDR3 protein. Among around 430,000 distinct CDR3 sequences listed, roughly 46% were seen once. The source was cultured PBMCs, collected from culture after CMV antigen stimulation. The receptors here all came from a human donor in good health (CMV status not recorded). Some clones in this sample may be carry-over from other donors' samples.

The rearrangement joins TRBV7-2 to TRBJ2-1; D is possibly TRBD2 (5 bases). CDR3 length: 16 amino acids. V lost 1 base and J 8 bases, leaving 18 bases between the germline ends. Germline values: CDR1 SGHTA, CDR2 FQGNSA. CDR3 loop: CASSLVPRADLHEQFF. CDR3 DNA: TGTGCCAGCAGCTTAGTTCCGCGGGCGGACCTCCATGAGCAGTTCTTC.

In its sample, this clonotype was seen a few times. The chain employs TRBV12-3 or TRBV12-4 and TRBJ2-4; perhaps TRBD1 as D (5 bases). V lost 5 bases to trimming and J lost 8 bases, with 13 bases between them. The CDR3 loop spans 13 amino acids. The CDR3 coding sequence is TGTGCCAGCAGTGCGACTGGGGCGGACATTCAGTACTTC. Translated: CASSATGADIQYF.

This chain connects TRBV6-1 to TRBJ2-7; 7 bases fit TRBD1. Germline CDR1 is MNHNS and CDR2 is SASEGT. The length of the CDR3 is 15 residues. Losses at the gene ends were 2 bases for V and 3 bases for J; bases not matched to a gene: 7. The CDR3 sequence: CASSEMPGGRYEQYF. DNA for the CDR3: TGTGCCAGCAGTGAAATGCCAGGGGGTCGCTACGAGCAGTACTTC.

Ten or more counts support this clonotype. CDR3 in amino acids: CASSSLAGGSDTQYF. CDR3 DNA: TGTGCCAGCAGCTCTCTAGCGGGTGGGTCGGATACGCAGTATTTT. The genes are TRBV7-2 and TRBJ2-3; 8 bases are shared with TRBD2. This CDR3 spans 15 amino acids. J lost 6 bases, V lost 4 bases, and 9 bases had no gene match. Germline V gene lookup returns CDR1 SGHTA and CDR2 FQGNSA.

CDR3 nucleotide sequence: TGTGCCAGCAGCTACGCACCGGGGACAGTCCTAAAAGAGACCCAGTACTTC. Its protein product is CASSYAPGTVLKETQYF. The chain couples TRBV5-4 to TRBJ2-5, with 7 bases matching TRBD1. The CDR3 runs 17 residues. Germline CDR1 SGHNT, CDR2 YYREEE (reference sequence). With 3 bases clipped from V and 3 bases from J, the junction kept 14 bases outside the gene matches.

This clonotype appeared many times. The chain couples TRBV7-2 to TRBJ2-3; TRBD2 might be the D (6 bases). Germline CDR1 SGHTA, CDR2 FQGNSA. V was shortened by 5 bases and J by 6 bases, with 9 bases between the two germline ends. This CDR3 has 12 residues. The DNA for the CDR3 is TGTGCCAGCAGCGAGGCGGGGGATACGCAGTATTTT. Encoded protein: CASSEAGDTQYF.

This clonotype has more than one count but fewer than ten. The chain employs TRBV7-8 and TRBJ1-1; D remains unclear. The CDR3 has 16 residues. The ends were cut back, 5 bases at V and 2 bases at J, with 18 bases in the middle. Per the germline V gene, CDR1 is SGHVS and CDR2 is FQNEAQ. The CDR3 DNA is TGTGCCAGCAGCGAGGTGGGAGGGTCAATTAACACTGAAGCTTTCTTT. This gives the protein CASSEVGGSINTEAFF.

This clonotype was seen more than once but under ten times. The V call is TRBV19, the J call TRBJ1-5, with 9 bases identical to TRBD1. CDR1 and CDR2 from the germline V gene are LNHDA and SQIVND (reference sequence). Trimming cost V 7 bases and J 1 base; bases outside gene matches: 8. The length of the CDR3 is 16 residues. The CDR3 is CASTRSGTGSNQPQHF. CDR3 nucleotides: TGTGCCAGTACCAGGTCCGGGACAGGGAGCAATCAGCCCCAGCATTTT.

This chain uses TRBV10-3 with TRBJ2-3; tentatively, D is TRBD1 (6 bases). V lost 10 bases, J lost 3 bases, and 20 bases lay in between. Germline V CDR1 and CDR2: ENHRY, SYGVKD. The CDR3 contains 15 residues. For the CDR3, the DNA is TGTGCCAGCGCCCGGGACAACGAATTTACAGATACGCAGTATTTT. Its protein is CASARDNEFTDTQYF.

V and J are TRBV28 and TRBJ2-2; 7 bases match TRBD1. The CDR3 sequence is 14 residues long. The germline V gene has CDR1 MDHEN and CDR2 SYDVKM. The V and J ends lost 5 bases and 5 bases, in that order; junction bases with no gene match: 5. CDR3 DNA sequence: TGTGCCAGCAGTAGACAGGGAGCAACCGGGGAGCTGTTTTTT. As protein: CASSRQGATGELFF.

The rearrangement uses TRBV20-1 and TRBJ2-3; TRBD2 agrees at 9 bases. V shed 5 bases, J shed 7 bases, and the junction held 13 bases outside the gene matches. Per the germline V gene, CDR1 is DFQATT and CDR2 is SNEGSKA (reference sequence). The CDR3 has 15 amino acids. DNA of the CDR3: TGCAGTGCTCAAAGGGGGGGACTAGCATTTAATACGCAGTATTTT. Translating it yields CSAQRGGLAFNTQYF.

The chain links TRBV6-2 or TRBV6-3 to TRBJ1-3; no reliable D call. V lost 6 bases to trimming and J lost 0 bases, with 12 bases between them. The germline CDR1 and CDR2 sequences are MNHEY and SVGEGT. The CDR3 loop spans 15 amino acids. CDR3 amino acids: CASRTHGDSGNTIYF. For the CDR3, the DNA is TGTGCCAGCAGGACCCACGGAGACTCTGGAAACACCATATATTTT.

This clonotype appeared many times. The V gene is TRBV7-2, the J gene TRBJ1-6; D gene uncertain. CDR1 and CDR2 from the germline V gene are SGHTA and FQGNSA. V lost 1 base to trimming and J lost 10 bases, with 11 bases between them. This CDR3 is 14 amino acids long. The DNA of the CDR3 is TGTGCCAGCAGCTTAGAAGGCCGCAGGTCACCCCTCCACTTT. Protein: CASSLEGRRSPLHF.

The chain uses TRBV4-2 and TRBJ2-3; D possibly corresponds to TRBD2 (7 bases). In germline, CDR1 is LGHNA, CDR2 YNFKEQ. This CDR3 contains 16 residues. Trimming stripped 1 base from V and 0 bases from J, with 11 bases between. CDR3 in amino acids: CASSQGGGPSTDTQYF. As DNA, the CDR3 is TGTGCCAGCAGCCAAGGGGGGGGGCCAAGCACAGATACGCAGTATTTT.

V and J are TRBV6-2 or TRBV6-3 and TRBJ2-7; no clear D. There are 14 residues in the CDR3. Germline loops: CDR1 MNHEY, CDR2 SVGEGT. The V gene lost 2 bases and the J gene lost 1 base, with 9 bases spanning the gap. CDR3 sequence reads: CASSYEGGSYEQYF. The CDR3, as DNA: TGTGCCAGCAGTTACGAAGGTGGTTCCTACGAGCAGTACTTC.

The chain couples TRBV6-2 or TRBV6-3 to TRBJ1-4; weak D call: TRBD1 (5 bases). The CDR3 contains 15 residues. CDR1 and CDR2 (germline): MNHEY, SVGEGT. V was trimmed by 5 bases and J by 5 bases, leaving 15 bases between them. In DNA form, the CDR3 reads TGTGCCAGCAGTGGCACCGGGACCCGCAATGAAAAACTGTTTTTT. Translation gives CASSGTGTRNEKLFF.

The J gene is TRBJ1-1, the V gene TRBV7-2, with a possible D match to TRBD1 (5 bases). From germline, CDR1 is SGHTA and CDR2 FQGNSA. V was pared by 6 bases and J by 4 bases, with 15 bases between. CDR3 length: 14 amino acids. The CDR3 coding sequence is TGTGCCAGCAGGCGGGATCGGGGGGGCACTGAAGCTTTCTTT. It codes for CASRRDRGGTEAFF. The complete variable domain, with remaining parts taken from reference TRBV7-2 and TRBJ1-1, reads GAGVSQSPSNKVTEKGKDVELRCDPISGHTALYWYRQSLGQGLEFLIYFQGNSAPDKSGLPSDRFSAERTGGSVSTLTIQRTQQEDSAVYLCASRRDRGGTEAFFGQGTRLTVV.

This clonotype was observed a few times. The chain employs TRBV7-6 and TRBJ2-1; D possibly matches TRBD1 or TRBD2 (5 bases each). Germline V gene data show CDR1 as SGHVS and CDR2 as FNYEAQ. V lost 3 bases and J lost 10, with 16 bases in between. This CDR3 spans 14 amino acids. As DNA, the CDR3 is TGTGCCAGCAGCTTGGGACCATCTACATTGGAGCAGTTCTTC. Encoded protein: CASSLGPSTLEQFF.

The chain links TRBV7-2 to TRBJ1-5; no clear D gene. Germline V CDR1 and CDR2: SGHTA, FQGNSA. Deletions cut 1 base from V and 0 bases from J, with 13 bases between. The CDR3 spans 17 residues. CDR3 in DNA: TGTGCCAGCAGCTTAGATTCGGGGTTCTATAGCAATCAGCCCCAGCATTTT. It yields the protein CASSLDSGFYSNQPQHF.

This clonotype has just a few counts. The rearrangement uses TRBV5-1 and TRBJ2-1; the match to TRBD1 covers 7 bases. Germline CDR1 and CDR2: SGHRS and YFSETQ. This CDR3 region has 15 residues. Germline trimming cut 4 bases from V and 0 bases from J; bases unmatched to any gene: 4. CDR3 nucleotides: TGCGCCAGCAGCAAGACAGGGAACTCCTACAATGAGCAGTTCTTC. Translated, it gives CASSKTGNSYNEQFF.

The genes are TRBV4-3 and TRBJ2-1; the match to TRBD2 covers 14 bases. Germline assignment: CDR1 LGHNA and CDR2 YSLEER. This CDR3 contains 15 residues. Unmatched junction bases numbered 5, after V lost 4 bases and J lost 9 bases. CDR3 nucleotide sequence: TGCGCCAGCAGCCCGACTAGCGGGAGGGCCGTTGAGCAGTTCTTC. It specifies CASSPTSGRAVEQFF.

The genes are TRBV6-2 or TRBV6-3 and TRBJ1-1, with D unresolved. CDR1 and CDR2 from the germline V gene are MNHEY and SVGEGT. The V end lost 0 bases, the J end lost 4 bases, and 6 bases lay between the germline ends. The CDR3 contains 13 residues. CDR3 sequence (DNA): TGTGCCAGCAGTTACTCGATGGGCACTGAAGCTTTCTTT. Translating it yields CASSYSMGTEAFF.